Listed below are T cell receptor beta chains from one sample, sequenced in a study of identical twins. MiXCR, run by TCRdb on the 5' RACE reads, gives a single entry per CDR3 protein. Among some 260,000 distinct CDR3 sequences listed, over 13% were seen once. Sequenced material: memory (CD45RO+) T cells sorted from blood. Receptors were obtained from a woman aged 18-29 years in good health. Each CDR3 is given without its conserved first and last residue.

>TRBJ1-2|TRBV12-3/TRBV12-4
ASSSGLGGYT
>TRBJ1-4|TRBV20-1
SAGNGDGQLF
>TRBJ1-1|TRBV6-5
ASSYSRGNTEAF
>TRBJ1-6|TRBV10-3
ATMWATSMGSPLH
>TRBJ1-6|TRBV6-6
ASRVRSPLH
>TRBJ2-1|TRBV4-1
ASSQERIAGGWEEQF
>TRBJ2-3|TRBV5-1
ASSRARTDTQY
>TRBJ2-7|TRBV5-1
ASSSGLTYDQY
>TRBJ1-2|TRBV6-5
ASSYQGNYGYT
>TRBJ2-7|TRBV6-1
ASIPSTGRYEQY
>TRBJ1-6|TRBV30
AWRWGPNSPLH
>TRBJ2-3|TRBV6-6
ASLAGDTQY
>TRBJ2-7|TRBV2
ASSEARGGEQY
>TRBJ1-6|TRBV18
ASSPDRATAPLH
>TRBJ2-7|TRBV20-1
SARDIRAVDSYEQY
>TRBJ2-4|TRBV7-9
ASSLAVAAKNIQY